Included here is one T cell receptor beta chain sequence, with context. The CDR3 is 15 amino acids. The germline V gene encodes CDR1 LGHNA and CDR2 YNFKEQ. Between the trimmed V and J ends, which lost 0 bases and 5 bases, there was a span of 13 bases. Clones were read by immunoSEQ multiplex PCR, and TCRdb kept only the in-frame ones, dropping some. The sample contains 110,000 or so clones, 70% to 90% of which appear only once. This sample stems from a study of T cell responses to AZD1222 COVID-19 vaccine. The TCR comes from an adult who received the AZD1222 COVID-19 vaccine. The input for sequencing was peripheral blood, taken 28 days after the second AZD1222 dose. V and J are TRBV4-2 and TRBJ1-1; a possible D gene is TRBD1 (6 bases). The CDR3 spells CASSQDEGEWTEAFF. In nucleotides, the CDR3 is TGTGCCAGCAGCCAAGATGAGGGGGAGTGGACTGAAGCTTTCTTT.